The 26 T cell receptor beta chains in this list originate from one sample, sequenced in a study of CD8+ T cells in alopecia areata. Once RNA had been extracted, it was reverse transcribed into cDNA to act as the sequencing template. Libraries were prepared by immunoSEQ multiplex PCR; TCRdb keeps only in-frame clonotypes and omits some of them. The sample records around 150,000 clones, around 54% being singletons. Sequenced input: CD4+ T cells sorted from blood. Receptors were obtained from a human donor in good health.

V gene TRBV28 combines with J gene TRBJ2-5; D gene ambiguous. V dropped 3 bases and J dropped 1 base, with 3 bases sitting between them. This CDR3 has 12 residues. Germline loops: CDR1 MDHEN, CDR2 SYDVKM. DNA for the CDR3: TGTGCCAGCAGTTTCCCCCAAGAGACCCAGTACTTC. This translates into CASSFPQETQYF. Full variable domain (rest looked up from reference TRBV28 and TRBJ2-5): DVKVTQSSRYLVKRTGEKVFLECVQDMDHENMFWYRQDPGLGLRLIYFSYDVKMKEKGDIPEGYSVSREKKERFSLILESASTNQTSMYLCASSFPQETQYFGPGTRLLVL.

This chain joins TRBV29-1 and TRBJ1-4, with D perhaps TRBD1 (5 bases). The germline gives CDR1 SQVTM, CDR2 ANQGSEA. This CDR3 region has 12 residues. V was clipped by 6 bases and J by 10 bases, with 15 bases between them. The CDR3 DNA reads as TGCAGCGTATGGGGGGTCGGGACAAAACTGTTTTTT. Protein: CSVWGVGTKLFF.

The CDR3 nucleotides are TGTGCCAGCAGCCCCCTGGGACAGGGAACCTACGAGCAGTACTTC. Amino acids: CASSPLGQGTYEQYF. The V call is TRBV7-9, the J call TRBJ2-7, with 9 bases aligning to TRBD1. This CDR3 has 15 amino acids. Germline V gene lookup returns CDR1 SEHNR and CDR2 FQNEAQ (reference sequence). The J segment lost 2 bases and the V segment lost 5 bases, leaving 7 bases of the junction unmatched. Based on the CDR3 plus reference TRBV7-9 and TRBJ2-7, the full variable domain is DTGVSQNPRHKITKRGQNVTFRCDPISEHNRLYWYRQTLGQGPEFLTYFQNEAQLEKSRLLSDRFSAERPKGSFSTLEIQRTEQGDSAMYLCASSPLGQGTYEQYFGPGTRLTVT.

This chain's CDR3 is CASSYGPANYGYTF. The CDR3 nucleotides read TGTGCCAGCAGTTACGGACCGGCAAACTATGGCTACACCTTC. The genes are TRBV6-5 and TRBJ1-2; D is unclear. There are 14 residues in the CDR3. Germline V CDR1 and CDR2: MNHEY, SVGAGI. The V end was cut by 2 bases, the J end by 2 bases, with 9 bases between.

Details on this clone: The sample contains more than one DNA sequence encoding this CDR3. The chain links TRBV30 to TRBJ1-5; D is ambiguous. CDR3 length: 13 amino acids. The germline CDR1 and CDR2 sequences are GTSNPN and SVGIG (reference sequence). V dropped 3 bases and J dropped 0 bases, with 6 bases sitting between them. As DNA, the CDR3 is TGTGCCTGGAGCGAGTATAGCAATCAGCCCCAGCATTTT. Amino acid sequence: CAWSEYSNQPQHF.

The chain joins TRBV6-5 to TRBJ1-5; D is unresolved. Deletions cut 4 bases from V and 0 bases from J, with 10 bases between. This CDR3 spans 15 amino acids. Per the germline V gene, CDR1 is MNHEY and CDR2 is SVGAGI. The CDR3 bases are TGTGCCAGCAGTTCTATACCCTCTAGCAATCAGCCCCAGCATTTT. Its translation: CASSSIPSSNQPQHF.

This chain joins TRBV5-4 and TRBJ1-5; a weak D match, TRBD1 (5 bases). The CDR3 is 14 residues long. V lost 0 bases and J lost 9, with 13 bases in between. The germline V gene has CDR1 SGHNT and CDR2 YYREEE (reference sequence). CDR3 bases: TGTGCCAGCAGCTTGGGGGACTCCCTTTGGCCCCAGCATTTT. Translated, it gives CASSLGDSLWPQHF.

This sequence joins TRBV25-1 and TRBJ2-7; D tentatively reads TRBD1 or TRBD2 (5 bases each). Germline CDR1 is MGHDK and CDR2 is SYGVNS. V gave up 8 bases and J gave up 2 bases, with 16 bases separating them. The CDR3 is made up of 14 amino acids. CDR3 nucleotide sequence: TGTGCCAGCGCCGAGTCTGGGGGAACCTACGAGCAGTACTTC. Protein product: CASAESGGTYEQYF.

This clone came up a few times. The J gene is TRBJ2-3, the V gene TRBV7-9; D not resolved. V was cut by 5 bases and J by 13 bases, with 22 bases left in between. Per the germline V gene, CDR1 is SEHNR and CDR2 is FQNEAQ (reference sequence). This CDR3 comprises 14 residues. CDR3 in amino acids: CASSTTGSKGTKYF. The CDR3 region has the DNA TGTGCCAGCAGCACGACCGGATCCAAGGGCACGAAGTATTTT.

In this sample, this clone turned up a few times. The chain joins TRBV29-1 to TRBJ2-7, with 12 bases that match TRBD1. After removal of 6 bases from V and 7 bases from J, the junction contained 13 bases not matched to a gene. CDR3 length equals 15 residues. CDR1 is SQVTM, CDR2 ANQGSEA, per germline. The CDR3 nucleotides are TGCAGCGTGAAACCCCTCGGGACAGGGGGCAGTGAGCAGTACTTC. Amino acid sequence: CSVKPLGTGGSEQYF.

This clone was found a few times. The chain has TRBV27 and TRBJ1-1; D remains unclear. CDR3 length: 12 amino acids. Germline V lookup: CDR1 MNHEY, CDR2 SMNVEV (reference sequence). Trimming shortened V by 8 bases and J by 5 bases, and 12 bases separated the two germline ends. CDR3 sequence reads: CASGTYRTEAFF. Written as DNA, the CDR3 is TGTGCCAGCGGAACATACAGAACTGAAGCTTTCTTT.

The V and J genes are TRBV9 and TRBJ2-5; TRBD1 aligns across 7 bases. CDR1 SGDLS and CDR2 YYNGEE come from the germline V gene. J gave up 7 bases and V 0 bases, and 6 bases lay outside the gene matches. The CDR3 totals 14 residues. Here the CDR3 DNA reads TGTGCCAGCAGCGTAGGAGGGGGCGCGGGGACCCAGTACTTC. It translates to CASSVGGGAGTQYF.

The CDR3 loop reads CASTGQHSGQPQHF. Written as DNA, the CDR3 is TGTGCCAGTACGGGACAGCACTCAGGTCAGCCCCAGCATTTT. The genes are TRBV19 and TRBJ1-5, with TRBD1 identical over 7 bases. The V gene end was trimmed by 7 bases and the J gene end by 6 bases; junction bases not matched to a gene: 9. Germline CDR1 reads LNHDA; CDR2 reads SQIVND (reference sequence). The CDR3 length is 14 residues.

The rearrangement links TRBV28 to TRBJ2-1; possible D gene TRBD1, 5 bases. Germline V CDR1 and CDR2: MDHEN, SYDVKM. The CDR3 extends over 15 amino acids. V was trimmed by 3 bases and J by 8 bases, leaving 17 bases between them. Here the CDR3 DNA reads TGTGCCAGCAGTTTCCGGACAAGGGGCAGGGATGAGCAGTTCTTC. Translating gives CASSFRTRGRDEQFF. The full variable domain, rest sourced from reference TRBV28 and TRBJ2-1, is DVKVTQSSRYLVKRTGEKVFLECVQDMDHENMFWYRQDPGLGLRLIYFSYDVKMKEKGDIPEGYSVSREKKERFSLILESASTNQTSMYLCASSFRTRGRDEQFFGPGTRLTVL.

The J gene is TRBJ2-3, the V gene TRBV7-9, with 13 nucleotides matching TRBD2. V dropped 5 bases and J dropped 7; count of bases not matched to a gene: 9. The CDR3 has 16 amino acids. Germline V gene data show CDR1 as SEHNR and CDR2 as FQNEAQ (reference sequence). The CDR3 coding sequence is TGTGCCAGCAGCCACCGCGGGACTAGCGGGGAGAATACGCAGTATTTT. Amino acids: CASSHRGTSGENTQYF.

The rearrangement links TRBV14 to TRBJ1-2; no definite D call. Germline values: CDR1 SGHDN, CDR2 FVKESK. Trimming left V 9 bases short and J 9 bases short, with 14 bases between. CDR3 length equals 11 residues. The CDR3 is CASGSGRSYTF. CDR3 in DNA: TGTGCCAGTGGGTCGGGTCGAAGCTACACCTTC.

V usage is TRBV29-1 and J usage is TRBJ1-1, with D uncertain. The CDR3 extends over 14 amino acids. The V gene lost 6 bases and the J gene lost 5 bases, with 19 bases spanning the gap. CDR1 is SQVTM, CDR2 ANQGSEA, per germline. The CDR3 loop reads CSVSIRGSLTEAFF. The CDR3 DNA reads as TGCAGCGTGTCCATCAGAGGGAGTTTGACTGAAGCTTTCTTT.

The rearrangement joins TRBV9 to TRBJ2-2; D is undetermined. The V end lost 3 bases, the J end lost 7 bases, and 10 bases lay between the germline ends. The length of the CDR3 is 13 residues. Germline V gene sequence: CDR1 SGDLS, CDR2 YYNGEE. The CDR3: CASSALQIGELFF. The CDR3 bases are TGTGCCAGCAGCGCCCTGCAAATCGGGGAGCTGTTTTTT.

This clone has only a few counts. V gene TRBV6-6 combines with J gene TRBJ2-3, with D maybe TRBD2 (6 bases). V was clipped by 6 bases and J by 4 bases, with 11 bases between them. The CDR3 totals 13 residues. Per germline, CDR1 MNHNY and CDR2 SVGAGI (reference sequence). The CDR3 coding sequence is TGTGCCAGCAGCCGGGAGTGGGCAGATACGCAGTATTTT. Amino acid sequence: CASSREWADTQYF.

At least ten counts were recorded for this clone. This sequence joins TRBV7-2 and TRBJ2-1, with TRBD2 identical over 12 bases. The CDR3 contains 17 residues. Germline V gene sequence: CDR1 SGHTA, CDR2 FQGNSA. With 2 bases clipped from V and 9 bases from J, the junction kept 11 bases outside the gene matches. CDR3 DNA sequence: TGTGCCAGCAGCTTAATGACTAGCGGGAGAGTATGGGCTGAGCAGTTCTTC. Encoded protein: CASSLMTSGRVWAEQFF.

The rearrangement uses TRBV30 and TRBJ1-2; TRBD1 agrees at 7 bases. Trimming cost V 3 bases and J 8 bases; bases outside gene matches: 6. The CDR3 sequence is 12 residues long. From germline, CDR1 is GTSNPN and CDR2 SVGIG (reference sequence). CDR3 region: CAWSIRGRGYTF. Written as DNA, the CDR3 is TGTGCCTGGAGCATAAGGGGGCGCGGCTACACCTTC.

V is TRBV30 and J is TRBJ1-5, with D hard to call. Germline CDR1 reads GTSNPN; CDR2 reads SVGIG (reference sequence). The CDR3 has 13 amino acids. V shed 0 bases and J shed 3 bases, with 6 bases lying between them. CDR3 in DNA: TGTGCCTGGAGTGTAACGGTCAATCAGCCCCAGCATTTT. Encoded protein: CAWSVTVNQPQHF.

V gene TRBV29-1 combines with J gene TRBJ2-7; 9 positions agree with TRBD1. V shed 6 bases, J shed 3 bases, and the junction held 6 bases outside the gene matches. Germline V lookup: CDR1 SQVTM, CDR2 ANQGSEA. This CDR3 region has 13 residues. The CDR3 loop is CSVGGTGSYEQYF. The CDR3, as DNA: TGCAGCGTAGGCGGGACAGGGAGCTACGAGCAGTACTTC.

This clone has just a few counts. This chain uses TRBV4-1 with TRBJ1-2; maybe TRBD1 (5 bases). Trimming shortened V by 0 bases and J by 2 bases, and 13 bases separated the two germline ends. Germline loops: CDR1 MGHRA, CDR2 YSYEKL. The CDR3 has 16 residues. The CDR3 DNA sequence: TGCGCCAGCAGCCAAGAAGAAAGGGGAAGGAACTATGGCTACACCTTC. This translates into CASSQEERGRNYGYTF.

The chain uses TRBV29-1 and TRBJ1-4; no clear D. The CDR3 is 13 amino acids. V was pared by 4 bases and J by 8 bases, with 14 bases between. The V gene's germline CDR1 is SQVTM and CDR2 ANQGSEA. CDR3 sequence (DNA): TGCAGCGTTGCTCAAGGAATGTTAGAAAAACTGTTTTTT. Its protein is CSVAQGMLEKLFF.

This clone turned up a few times. The V gene is TRBV7-6, the J gene TRBJ2-5; D is unclear. Germline V gene sequence: CDR1 SGHVS, CDR2 FNYEAQ. The length of the CDR3 is 13 residues. Trimming stripped 4 bases from V and 1 base from J, with 7 bases between. Here the CDR3 reads CASSSTVQETQYF. DNA of the CDR3: TGTGCCAGCAGCTCGACGGTCCAAGAGACCCAGTACTTC.